This T cell receptor beta chain stems from a study of chemoradiotherapy in HPV16-positive cancers. General study points: During treatment, candidate HPV-specific clones and E7-related motifs expanded in tumor. HPV-specific T cells were functionally defined from only a couple of HPV16-positive patients. In HPV16-positive patients, HPV-responsive T-cell expansion tracked better recurrence-free survival.

Sequenced by immunoSEQ multiplex PCR; TCRdb stores in-frame clones only, minus some. The sample carries around 12,000 clones, around 82% recorded once. The V end lost 1 base, the J end lost 6 bases, and 3 bases lay between the germline ends. The CDR3 totals 12 residues. From germline, CDR1 is SGHDN and CDR2 FVKESK. Remarks on this clone: Its antigen is undetermined.

Samples were taken several times over chemoradiotherapy. The clonotype originates from a human donor with HPV-associated anogenital cancer. This specimen was acquired from a patient who underwent chemoradiotherapy. V usage is TRBV14 and J usage is TRBJ1-4; D unclear. CDR3 loop: CASSQGHEKLFF. DNA of the CDR3: TGTGCCAGCAGCCAAGGGCATGAAAAACTGTTTTTT. Variable domain in full (rest from reference TRBV14 and TRBJ1-4): EAGVTQFPSHSVIEKGQTVTLRCDPISGHDNLYWYRRVMGKEIKFLLHFVKESKQDESGMPNNRFLAERTGGTYSTLKVQPAELEDSGVYFCASSQGHEKLFFGSGTQLSVL.